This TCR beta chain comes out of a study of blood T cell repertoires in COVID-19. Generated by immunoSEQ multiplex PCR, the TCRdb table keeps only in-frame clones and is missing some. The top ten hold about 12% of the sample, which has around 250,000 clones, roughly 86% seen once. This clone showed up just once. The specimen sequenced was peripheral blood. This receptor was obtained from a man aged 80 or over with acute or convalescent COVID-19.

CDR3 amino acids: CASSPRRSGRDGEQFF. CDR3 sequence (DNA): TGTGCCAGCAGCCCCCGAAGAAGCGGGAGGGACGGTGAGCAGTTCTTC. V gene TRBV9 combines with J gene TRBJ2-1, with 10 bases that match TRBD2. The length of the CDR3 is 16 residues. Germline CDR1 is SGDLS and CDR2 is YYNGEE. Trimming at V came to 4 bases and at J to 9 bases, leaving 13 bases not matched to a gene.